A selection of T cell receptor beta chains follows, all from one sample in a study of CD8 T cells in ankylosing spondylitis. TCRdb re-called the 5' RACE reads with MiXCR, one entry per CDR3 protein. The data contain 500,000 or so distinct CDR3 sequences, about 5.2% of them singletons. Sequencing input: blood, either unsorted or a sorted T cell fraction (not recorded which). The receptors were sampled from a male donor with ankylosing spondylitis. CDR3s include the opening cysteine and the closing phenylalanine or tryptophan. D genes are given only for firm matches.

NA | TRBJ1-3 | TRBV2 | CASSEANGPPGNTIYF
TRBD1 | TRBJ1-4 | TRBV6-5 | CASSYDRGRTNEKLFF
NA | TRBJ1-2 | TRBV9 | CASSLLPGEGGYTF
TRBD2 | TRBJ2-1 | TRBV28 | CASSFPLQGLAGGGSYNEQFF
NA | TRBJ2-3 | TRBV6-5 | CASSFQGDSGLTDTQYF
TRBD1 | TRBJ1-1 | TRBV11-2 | CASSLDRVNEAFF
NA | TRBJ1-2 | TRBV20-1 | CSAVDDPEDYGYTF
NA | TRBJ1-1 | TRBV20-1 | CSARDQLVTEAFF
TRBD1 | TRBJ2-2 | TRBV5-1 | CASSLVAGGANTGELFF
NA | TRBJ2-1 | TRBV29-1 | CSVDQAPYNEQFF
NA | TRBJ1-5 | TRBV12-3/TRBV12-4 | CASSLNPDRNQPQHF
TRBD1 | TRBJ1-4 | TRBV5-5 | CASSRTGGTNEKLFF
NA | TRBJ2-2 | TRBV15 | CATSRGAAGELFF
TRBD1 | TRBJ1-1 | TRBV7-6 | CASSPGQGATAFF
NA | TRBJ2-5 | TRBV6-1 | CASRVGAGSFTAQYF
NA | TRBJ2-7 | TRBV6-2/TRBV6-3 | CASTYGGFSTYEQYF
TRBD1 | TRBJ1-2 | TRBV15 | CATSRERGGGYTF
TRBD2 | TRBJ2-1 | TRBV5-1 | CASSLPTSGRDNEQFF
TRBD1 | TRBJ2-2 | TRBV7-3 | CASSLKNRGNTGELFF
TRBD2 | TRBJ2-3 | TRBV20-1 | CSASGGAQVQYF
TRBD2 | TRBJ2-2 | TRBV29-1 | CSVGTSGVGELFF
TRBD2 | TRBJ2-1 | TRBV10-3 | CAIKRTRGSLGNNEQFF
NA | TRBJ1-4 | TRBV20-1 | CSTLGRRLFF
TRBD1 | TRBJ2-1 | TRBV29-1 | CSVSTGVDEQFF
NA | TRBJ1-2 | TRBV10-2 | CASSEYHSGINYGYTF
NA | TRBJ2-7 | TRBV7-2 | CASSLLPGASSYEQYF
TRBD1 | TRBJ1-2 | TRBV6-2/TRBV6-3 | CASSYSRTGTALLGGYTF
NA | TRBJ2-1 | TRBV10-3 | CAITRARTESYNEQFF
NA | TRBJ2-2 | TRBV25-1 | CASSEYGRDGELFF
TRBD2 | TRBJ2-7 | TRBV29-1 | CSVELGLAEEEEQYF
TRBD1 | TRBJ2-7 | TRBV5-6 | CASSPGGDEQYF
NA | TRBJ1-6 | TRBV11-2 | CASRTWGRNSPLHF
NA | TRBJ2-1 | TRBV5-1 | CASSLDEGRQFF
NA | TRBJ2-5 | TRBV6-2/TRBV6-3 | CASTYPRHGQETQYF
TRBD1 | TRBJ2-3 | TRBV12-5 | CASGIQGPTDTQYF
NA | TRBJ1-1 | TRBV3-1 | CASSFVTGTEAFF
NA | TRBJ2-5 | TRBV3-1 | CASTLTRWQETQYF
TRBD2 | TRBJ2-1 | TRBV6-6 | CASSYLLAGDQFF
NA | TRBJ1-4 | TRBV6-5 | CASSFGGVEEKLFF
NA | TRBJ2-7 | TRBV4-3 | CASSQWVGTYEQYF
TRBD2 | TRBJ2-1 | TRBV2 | CASRRLAGNEQFF
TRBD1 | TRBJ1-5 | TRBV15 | CATSTGQGPYSNQPQHF
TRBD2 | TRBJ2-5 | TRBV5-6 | CASSLPGGGTQYF
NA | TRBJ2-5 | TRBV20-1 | CSARPDYRETQYF
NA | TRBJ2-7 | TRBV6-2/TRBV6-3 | CASSYTAYEQYF
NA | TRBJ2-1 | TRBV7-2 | CASTPPPLTGTAQFF
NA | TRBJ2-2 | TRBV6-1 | CASRGYTANTGELFF
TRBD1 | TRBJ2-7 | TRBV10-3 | CAISEDQGAIEQYF
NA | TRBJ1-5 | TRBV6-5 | CASSYSTLTYSNQPQHF
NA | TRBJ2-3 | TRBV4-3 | CASSERAWEDTQYF
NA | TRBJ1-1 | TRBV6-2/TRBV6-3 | CASSPLPQTGEAFF
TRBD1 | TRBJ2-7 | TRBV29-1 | CSVGGQGDSYEQYF
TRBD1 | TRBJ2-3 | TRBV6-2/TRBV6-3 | CASSYADRDNTDTQYF
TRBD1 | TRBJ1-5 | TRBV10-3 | CAISAGTGDNQPQHF
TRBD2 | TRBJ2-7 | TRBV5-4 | CASSLREGTGEQYF
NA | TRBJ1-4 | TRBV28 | CASSLSQATNEKLFF